The text below deals with one TCR beta chain. PCRs each included synthetic TCR analog templates spiked in. Profiled with immunoSEQ multiplex PCR; TCRdb holds only in-frame clones, not every one. The sample includes 80,000 to 90,000 clones, over 75% of them seen just once. The entry originates in a study of PD-L1 blockade in urothelial cancer. Study background: Blood was analyzed 3 weeks (second dose) and 6 weeks after treatment start. There were a median of about 150,000 T cells in blood samples.

The CDR3 consists of 13 residues. V was clipped by 6 bases and J by 1 base, with 9 bases between them. Germline CDR1 reads MDHEN; CDR2 reads SYDVKM. Time point defined: pretreatment peripheral blood. Urothelial carcinoma in patients was locally advanced or metastatic. The receptor was isolated from a man aged 55 to 70 with urothelial cancer. The chain links TRBV28 to TRBJ1-1; D gene unclear. Material: PBMCs, obtained around atezolizumab (anti-PD-L1) treatment. In DNA, the CDR3 is TGTGCCAGCAGGATGGGGAGGAACACTGAAGCTTTCTTT. Residues: CASRMGRNTEAFF.